This T cell receptor (beta chain) was identified during a study of cytomegalovirus exposure and HLA in healthy donors. Findings and limits, study-wide: Diagnosis of cytomegalovirus status made by the classifier reportedly showed high specificity and sensitivity.

On this clone: Its antigen is still unknown.

The assay was immunoSEQ multiplex PCR, and TCRdb's table has in-frame clones only and misses some. The sample consists of more than 80,000 clones, around 96% of them appearing once. Sequencing was carried out using PBMCs. The source is a woman aged 18-29 years in good health and CMV-seronegative.

The CDR3 bases are TGTGCCCCCCGGGTCCAGAGAGCGGCAGATACGCAGTATTTT. Translated: CAPRVQRAADTQYF. The chain links TRBV21-1 to TRBJ2-3; TRBD2, as called in the table, went unchecked against the DNA. TRBV21-1 is a pseudogene. The CDR3 extends over 14 amino acids.